This TCR beta chain was sequenced during a study of T cells in localized non-small cell lung cancer. TCRdb's table, derived via immunoSEQ multiplex PCR, lists solely in-frame clones and lacks some. The sample carries under 2,000 clones, about 22% recorded once. The CDR3 sequence is 14 residues long. After removal of 6 bases from V and 8 bases from J, the junction contained 9 bases not matched to a gene. Germline CDR1 LNHNV, CDR2 YYDKDF (reference sequence). J is TRBJ1-4 and V is TRBV15; 7 bases map to TRBD1. The material was lung tumor tissue, obtained before any cancer treatment. The receptor was derived from a female donor aged 60 or older with stage II squamous cell lung carcinoma. In DNA, the CDR3 is TGTGCCACCAGTCAGAGACAGGGTAGCGAAAAACTGTTTTTT. Its protein product is CATSQRQGSEKLFF.